Each of the 21 T cell receptor beta chains below was sequenced from the same sample in a study of blood T cell repertoires in COVID-19. The table came from immunoSEQ multiplex PCR; TCRdb's copy has only in-frame clones and leaves some out. The sample lists about 4,700 clones; around 79% were seen once. Input material: peripheral blood. These receptors were taken from a man between 65 and 85 years old with active COVID-19.

The CDR3 nucleotides read TGTGCCACCAGTGATTCTGCCGGGACAGTGACCAATGAGCAGTTCTTC. This encodes CATSDSAGTVTNEQFF. V is TRBV24-1 and J is TRBJ2-1, with TRBD1 matching 7 bases. The V and J ends lost 2 bases and 6 bases, in that order; junction bases with no gene match: 9. The CDR3 loop spans 16 amino acids. Germline V gene data show CDR1 as KGHDR and CDR2 as SFDVKD.

V is TRBV6-1 and J is TRBJ2-5; 10 positions match TRBD2. Germline V gene sequence: CDR1 MNHNS, CDR2 SASEGT. J was trimmed by 4 bases and V by 2 bases; bases with no gene match: 4. This CDR3 spans 15 amino acids. In DNA, the CDR3 is TGTGCCAGCAGTGAAATACTAGCGGGGAGAGAGACCCAGTACTTC. It translates to CASSEILAGRETQYF.

The chain combines TRBV10-2 with TRBJ2-2, with D perhaps matching TRBD1 (5 bases). Trimming pared 11 bases from V and 5 bases from J, leaving 21 bases between. Germline CDR1 is WSHSY and CDR2 is SAAADI. CDR3 length: 15 residues. In nucleotides, the CDR3 is TGCGCCCTGTCAATCGGGCAGGGTACGACCGGGGAGCTGTTTTTT. It is translated as CALSIGQGTTGELFF.

The chain has TRBV28 and TRBJ2-2; 7 bases are shared with TRBD1. V was clipped by 5 bases and J by 5 bases; unmatched bases: 2. CDR3 length equals 13 residues. The germline V gene encodes CDR1 MDHEN and CDR2 SYDVKM. CDR3 residues: CASSARGTGELFF. As DNA, the CDR3 is TGTGCCAGCAGTGCCAGGGGGACCGGGGAGCTGTTTTTT.

The chain uses TRBV3-1 (or the pseudogene TRBV3-2) and TRBJ1-3, with a weak D call TRBD1 (6 bases). In germline, CDR1 is LGHDT, CDR2 YNNKEL (reference sequence). The CDR3 has 15 residues. The ends were cut back, 1 base at V and 8 bases at J, with 15 bases in the middle. This CDR3 is CASSQVWTAPDTIYF. DNA for the CDR3: TGTGCCAGCAGCCAAGTTTGGACAGCACCTGACACCATATATTTT.

The gene calls are TRBV18 and TRBJ1-2, with D possibly matching TRBD1 (6 bases). There are 14 residues in the CDR3. Germline-derived CDR1 and CDR2 are KGHSH and LQKENI. V lost 6 bases and J 6 bases, leaving 17 bases between the germline ends. Here the CDR3 reads CASSRGVGADGYTF. CDR3 nucleotide sequence: TGTGCCAGCTCCCGCGGAGTGGGGGCGGATGGCTACACCTTC.

The chain is built from TRBV30 and TRBJ1-4, with a possible D match to TRBD1 (5 bases). The CDR3 runs to 13 residues. Germline V CDR1 and CDR2: GTSNPN, SVGIG (reference sequence). The V gene lost 4 bases and the J gene lost 5 bases, with 11 bases spanning the gap. In nucleotides, the CDR3 is TGTGCCTGGACAGGGCTGGGGAATGAAAAACTGTTTTTT. This translates into CAWTGLGNEKLFF.

The chain's CDR3 is CASTGGAGETQYF. CDR3 in DNA: TGTGCCAGCACGGGAGGCGCAGGAGAGACCCAGTACTTC. This chain links TRBV6-5 with TRBJ2-5, with 7 bases fitting TRBD2. The V gene end was trimmed by 7 bases and the J gene end by 4 bases; junction bases not matched to a gene: 6. CDR3 size: 13 residues. Per the germline V gene, CDR1 is MNHEY and CDR2 is SVGAGI.

This clone showed up just once. The chain links TRBV10-3 to TRBJ2-3, with TRBD2 identical over 11 bases. V dropped 2 bases and J dropped 1; count of bases not matched to a gene: 14. The CDR3 loop spans 20 amino acids. Germline CDR1 reads ENHRY; CDR2 reads SYGVKD. This CDR3 reads CAISEPQTSGKGGGTDTQYF. The DNA for the CDR3 is TGTGCCATCAGTGAGCCGCAGACTAGCGGGAAAGGTGGCGGCACAGATACGCAGTATTTT.

V and J are TRBV7-8 and TRBJ2-7; 8 nucleotides agree with TRBD1. V lost 4 bases to trimming and J lost 3 bases; unmatched junction nucleotides: 2. The CDR3 is 13 amino acids. CDR1 is SGHVS and CDR2 is FQNEAQ in the germline V gene. The CDR3 DNA reads as TGTGCCAGCAGCTACGACAGGGGCTACGAGCAGTACTTC. Amino acids: CASSYDRGYEQYF.

CDR3 nucleotides: TGTGCCAGCAGTAGACCCGGGACAGGAACCTACGAGCAGTACTTC. Translation: CASSRPGTGTYEQYF. The J gene is TRBJ2-7, the V gene TRBV6-2 or TRBV6-3; 8 bases are shared with TRBD1. The germline V gene has CDR1 MNHEY and CDR2 SVGEGT. The CDR3 spans 15 residues. The V segment lost 5 bases and the J segment 2 bases; nucleotides outside the gene matches: 8.

The chain couples TRBV3-1 (or the pseudogene TRBV3-2) to TRBJ1-1; D remains unclear. Between the trimmed V and J ends, which lost 0 bases and 0 bases, there was a span of 5 bases. CDR3 length: 14 amino acids. Germline V gene sequence: CDR1 LGHDT, CDR2 YNNKEL (reference sequence). The CDR3 nucleotides read TGTGCCAGCAGCCAAGAACTCATGAACACTGAAGCTTTCTTT. Translating gives CASSQELMNTEAFF.

The sample holds one count of this clone. The genes are TRBV7-9 and TRBJ2-2; TRBD1 might be the D (6 bases). The CDR3 runs 15 residues. Germline loops: CDR1 SEHNR, CDR2 FQNEAQ (reference sequence). The V end lost 6 bases, the J end lost 0 bases, and 11 bases lay between the germline ends. Here the CDR3 reads CASSSDRTNTGELFF. The CDR3 region has the DNA TGTGCCAGCAGTTCGGACAGAACGAACACCGGGGAGCTGTTTTTT. Full variable domain (remainder filled in from reference TRBV7-9 and TRBJ2-2): DTGVSQNPRHKITKRGQNVTFRCDPISEHNRLYWYRQTLGQGPEFLTYFQNEAQLEKSRLLSDRFSAERPKGSFSTLEIQRTEQGDSAMYLCASSSDRTNTGELFFGEGSRLTVL.

The V gene is TRBV29-1, the J gene TRBJ1-1, with D tentatively TRBD1 (5 bases). Germline V gives CDR1 SQVTM, CDR2 ANQGSEA. CDR3 length equals 11 residues. CDR3 nucleotides: TGCGGAATTGGGGACGGGGGTGAAGCTTTCTTT. Protein: CGIGDGGEAFF.

This sequence joins TRBV24-1 and TRBJ2-1; 10 bases match TRBD2. V trimming: 5 bases; J trimming: 4 bases; junction bases outside the gene matches: 7. The germline gives CDR1 KGHDR, CDR2 SFDVKD. The CDR3 is made up of 16 amino acids. Here the CDR3 reads CATSGTLAGEYNEQFF. The CDR3 DNA sequence: TGTGCCACCAGTGGTACCCTAGCGGGGGAATACAATGAGCAGTTCTTC.

The chain employs TRBV28 and TRBJ2-3, with 7 bases that match TRBD1. This CDR3 has 19 amino acids. Trimming removed 3 bases from V and 0 bases from J; junction bases left unmatched: 15. Germline V lookup: CDR1 MDHEN, CDR2 SYDVKM. This CDR3 is CASSFRTWTGSTSTDTQYF. Here the CDR3 DNA reads TGTGCCAGCAGTTTCCGGACCTGGACAGGCAGTACTAGCACAGATACGCAGTATTTT. The full variable domain, its missing parts supplied by reference TRBV28 and TRBJ2-3, is DVKVTQSSRYLVKRTGEKVFLECVQDMDHENMFWYRQDPGLGLRLIYFSYDVKMKEKGDIPEGYSVSREKKERFSLILESASTNQTSMYLCASSFRTWTGSTSTDTQYFGPGTRLTVL.

This chain joins TRBV19 and TRBJ2-5; 7 bases line up with TRBD2. Per germline, CDR1 LNHDA and CDR2 SQIVND (reference sequence). This CDR3 has 15 residues. The ends lost 5 bases at V and 4 bases at J; junction bases unmatched: 10. In DNA, the CDR3 is TGTGCCAGTAGTCTCGTCGGGACGGGAGGAGAGACCCAGTACTTC. As protein: CASSLVGTGGETQYF.

The chain has TRBV7-6 and TRBJ1-5; D is ambiguous. The CDR3 loop spans 15 amino acids. CDR1 is SGHVS and CDR2 is FNYEAQ in the germline V gene. The germline V and J ends were trimmed by 5 bases and 4 bases, with 15 bases remaining between them. The CDR3 DNA reads as TGTGCCAGCAGCCTAACTCACGAGAAGAATCAGCCCCAGCATTTT. Translating gives CASSLTHEKNQPQHF.

The chain links TRBV19 to TRBJ2-5, with 9 bases that match TRBD1. V trimming: 4 bases; J trimming: 1 base; junction bases outside the gene matches: 4. This CDR3 region has 15 residues. From germline, CDR1 is LNHDA and CDR2 SQIVND (reference sequence). The CDR3 DNA sequence: TGTGCCAGTAGTAGGACAGGGGACCCCCAAGAGACCCAGTACTTC. Its translation is CASSRTGDPQETQYF.

V gene TRBV11-3 combines with J gene TRBJ2-1; 9 bases are a match to TRBD1. CDR3 size: 12 residues. Per germline, CDR1 SGHNT and CDR2 YENEEA. Trimming at V came to 5 bases and at J to 8 bases, leaving 1 base not matched to a gene. The CDR3 spells CASSGDRDEQFF. The CDR3 DNA reads TGTGCCAGCAGCGGGGACAGGGATGAGCAGTTCTTC.

The gene calls are TRBV7-2 and TRBJ2-7, with D possibly matching TRBD2 (5 bases). This CDR3 spans 13 amino acids. Per the germline V gene, CDR1 is SGHTA and CDR2 is FQGNSA. Trimming cost V 5 bases and J 1 base, with 9 bases left between them. The CDR3 region has the DNA TGTGCCAGCAGCCCCCGGACTTCCTACGAGCAGTACTTC. Its protein is CASSPRTSYEQYF.